The 20 T cell receptor beta chains in this list originate from one sample, sequenced in a study of TIL therapy for anti-PD-1-resistant metastatic lung cancer. Sequencing used immunoSEQ v3. Method: immunoSEQ multiplex PCR; TCRdb's copy keeps in-frame clones and lacks some. The table shows roughly 92,000 clones, with about three fifths occurring only once. Time point here: pre-treatment sample, taken before nivolumab and TIL therapy. Tumor tissue came from excised metastases, mostly pleural nodules or supraclavicular lymph nodes. Sequenced here: tumor tissue, sampled at baseline. These receptors originate from a person aged 25 to 85 with non-small cell lung cancer.

The chain couples TRBV4-1 to TRBJ2-7, with TRBD1 matching 7 bases. The CDR3 is made up of 15 amino acids. Per germline, CDR1 MGHRA and CDR2 YSYEKL. The ends lost 1 base at V and 0 bases at J; junction bases unmatched: 3. CDR3 nucleotides: TGCGCCAGCAGCCAAGGACAGGGTCCCTCCTACGAGCAGTACTTC. This encodes CASSQGQGPSYEQYF.

The CDR3 loop is CASSSGFYNEQFF. For the CDR3, the DNA is TGTGCCAGCAGTAGCGGTTTTTACAATGAGCAGTTCTTC. The chain links TRBV11-3 to TRBJ2-1, with D tentatively TRBD2 (6 bases). This CDR3 contains 13 residues. Trimming cost V 6 bases and J 4 bases, with 10 bases left between them. Germline CDR1 reads SGHNT; CDR2 reads YENEEA.

This chain links TRBV7-6 with TRBJ2-7; no definite D call. V was clipped by 1 base and J by 2 bases, with 6 bases between them. The CDR3 spans 13 residues. CDR1 is SGHVS and CDR2 is FNYEAQ in the germline V gene. CDR3 coding DNA: TGTGCCAGCAGCTTAGAACCGGCCTACGAGCAGTACTTC. It is translated as CASSLEPAYEQYF.

V gene TRBV6-1 combines with J gene TRBJ2-3, with D perhaps TRBD2 (6 bases). Germline-derived CDR1 and CDR2 are MNHNS and SASEGT. The CDR3 is 16 residues long. With 2 bases removed from V and 2 bases from J, the gap between germline ends came to 14 bases. CDR3 nucleotides: TGTGCCAGCAGTGAACGGGTCGGGGGTTCCACAGATACGCAGTATTTT. As protein: CASSERVGGSTDTQYF.

The genes are TRBV7-9 and TRBJ1-6, with TRBD1 matching 9 bases. Germline CDR1 SEHNR, CDR2 FQNEAQ (reference sequence). V lost 6 bases to trimming and J lost 5 bases; unmatched junction nucleotides: 5. This CDR3 comprises 15 residues. This CDR3 reads CASRGGTGNNSPLHF. CDR3 sequence (DNA): TGTGCCAGCAGGGGAGGGACAGGGAATAATTCACCCCTCCACTTT.

The V and J genes are TRBV5-6 and TRBJ2-7; possible D gene TRBD2, 5 bases. This CDR3 has 13 residues. Trimming stripped 2 bases from V and 0 bases from J, with 6 bases between. The germline gives CDR1 SGHDT, CDR2 YYEEEE. CDR3 loop: CASSFGSSYEQYF. The CDR3 nucleotides read TGTGCCAGCAGCTTTGGGAGCTCCTACGAGCAGTACTTC.

This chain joins TRBV28 and TRBJ2-2; no reliable D call. Germline CDR1 and CDR2: MDHEN and SYDVKM. V lost 6 bases and J lost 6, with 11 bases in between. The CDR3 loop spans 13 amino acids. CDR3 protein: CASRKRVAGELFF. As DNA, the CDR3 is TGTGCCAGCAGGAAACGAGTCGCCGGGGAGCTGTTTTTT.

This rearrangement joins TRBV7-3 to TRBJ2-4; 11 nucleotides align to TRBD2. V lost 5 bases and J lost 1; bases outside the gene matches: 10. The CDR3 totals 18 residues. CDR1 is SGHTA and CDR2 is FQGTGA in the germline V gene. The CDR3 is CASSPGGTSGWAKNIQYF. The CDR3 nucleotides are TGTGCCAGCAGCCCGGGGGGGACTAGCGGTTGGGCCAAAAACATTCAGTACTTC.

V gene TRBV18 combines with J gene TRBJ2-5; D is possibly TRBD2 (6 bases). The germline gives CDR1 KGHSH, CDR2 LQKENI. The V end lost 8 bases, the J end lost 5 bases, and 21 bases lay between the germline ends. CDR3 length equals 15 residues. The CDR3: CASLFGSGRMETQYF. The CDR3 coding sequence is TGTGCCAGCCTCTTCGGGAGCGGTCGAATGGAGACCCAGTACTTC.

In its sample, this clone was seen once. This chain joins TRBV5-6 and TRBJ2-3; 7 positions agree with TRBD1. Looked up from germline, CDR1 is SGHDT and CDR2 is YYEEEE. J was trimmed by 1 base and V by 4 bases; bases with no gene match: 9. This CDR3 spans 16 amino acids. CDR3 in amino acids: CASSLQTGIGTDTQYF. In DNA, the CDR3 is TGTGCCAGCAGCCTGCAGACAGGGATCGGCACAGATACGCAGTATTTT.

The chain uses TRBV19 and TRBJ1-1; TRBD1 matches at 7 bases. With V trimmed by 7 bases and J by 5 bases, 4 bases remained unmatched. The CDR3 loop spans 12 amino acids. CDR1 is LNHDA, CDR2 SQIVND, per germline (reference sequence). The CDR3 nucleotides are TGTGCCAGTACGAGGGGGCTTACTGAAGCTTTCTTT. This codes for CASTRGLTEAFF.

The rearrangement uses TRBV2 and TRBJ2-1, with TRBD2 as a possible D gene (7 bases). Trimming removed 11 bases from V and 2 bases from J, with 16 bases in between. Germline CDR1 and CDR2: SNHLY and FYNNEI. This CDR3 has 14 amino acids. For the CDR3, the DNA is TGTGCCGCTACGGGGGGCTCAGCCTACAATGAGCAGTTCTTC. This encodes CAATGGSAYNEQFF.

This clone was found a few times. V and J are TRBV19 and TRBJ2-2, with 10 bases fitting TRBD2. The V gene end was trimmed by 5 bases and the J gene end by 6 bases; junction bases not matched to a gene: 9. Germline V gene data show CDR1 as LNHDA and CDR2 as SQIVND (reference sequence). The CDR3 length is 16 residues. CDR3 coding DNA: TGTGCCAGTAGTTACGGGATAGCGGGAGGACCCGGGGAGCTGTTTTTT. Its translation: CASSYGIAGGPGELFF.

In DNA form, the CDR3 reads TGTGCCAGCAGTCGGCCGGGACAGGGGAGGGAGACCCAGTACTTC. Protein: CASSRPGQGRETQYF. V and J are TRBV6-5 and TRBJ2-5; 10 bases map to TRBD1. After removal of 5 bases from V and 5 bases from J, the junction contained 8 bases not matched to a gene. Germline V lookup: CDR1 MNHEY, CDR2 SVGAGI. The CDR3 runs 15 residues.

This chain connects TRBV7-2 to TRBJ2-3; the match to TRBD2 covers 8 bases. The CDR3 runs 16 residues. After removal of 1 base from V and 0 bases from J, the junction contained 3 bases not matched to a gene. CDR1 SGHTA and CDR2 FQGNSA come from the germline V gene. CDR3 sequence: CASSLDASGSTDTQYF. The CDR3 DNA reads TGTGCCAGCAGCTTAGATGCTAGCGGGAGCACAGATACGCAGTATTTT.

The rearrangement uses TRBV5-1 and TRBJ1-1, with TRBD1 as a possible D gene (5 bases). This CDR3 is built from 14 residues. Germline-derived CDR1 and CDR2 are SGHRS and YFSETQ. The germline V and J ends were trimmed by 5 bases and 1 base, with 12 bases remaining between them. CDR3 sequence reads: CASRPRQGNTEAFF. The CDR3 coding sequence is TGCGCCAGCAGACCGCGGCAGGGGAACACTGAAGCTTTCTTT.

This clone was seen a handful of times. This rearrangement joins TRBV19 to TRBJ2-2; 9 nucleotides align to TRBD2. With V trimmed by 5 bases and J by 6 bases, 7 bases remained unmatched. Germline V gives CDR1 LNHDA, CDR2 SQIVND (reference sequence). The CDR3 totals 15 residues. CDR3 sequence: CASSLAGVYSGELFF. The CDR3 coding sequence is TGTGCCAGTAGTTTAGCGGGAGTATATTCCGGGGAGCTGTTTTTT.

V usage is TRBV7-3 and J usage is TRBJ2-3, with D perhaps TRBD2 (6 bases). The CDR3 consists of 15 residues. The V gene lost 0 bases and the J gene lost 2 bases, with 9 bases spanning the gap. Germline V gene sequence: CDR1 SGHTA, CDR2 FQGTGA. The CDR3 DNA is TGTGCCAGCAGCTTAACGGCGGGGTACACAGATACGCAGTATTTT. It specifies CASSLTAGYTDTQYF.

This rearrangement joins TRBV4-3 to TRBJ1-1, with D unclear. The germline V gene has CDR1 LGHNA and CDR2 YSLEER. There are 13 residues in the CDR3. Trimming left V 5 bases short and J 4 bases short, with 11 bases between. The CDR3, as DNA: TGCGCCAGCAGCACCCGACAAGGCACTGAAGCTTTCTTT. Translating gives CASSTRQGTEAFF.

This chain uses TRBV5-6 with TRBJ1-6; D ambiguous. The germline CDR1 and CDR2 sequences are SGHDT and YYEEEE. Trimming took off 0 bases at V and 7 bases at J, with 8 bases between the two ends. The CDR3 totals 14 residues. CDR3 DNA sequence: TGTGCCAGCAGCTTGGGACCGATGAATTCACCCCTCCACTTT. Translation: CASSLGPMNSPLHF.